The 27 T cell receptor beta chains listed next were all sequenced from one sample in a study of blood T cell repertoires in COVID-19 (dated by TCRdb to about 2020). The method behind the library was the immunoSEQ multiplex PCR assay. Imported from immuneACCESS, the table was reduced by TCRdb to in-frame sequences with V and J called. These copies leave out some clones; in studies compared against another copy, an unresolved V gene accounts for under half, and the cause of the remainder is not known. The sample table lists roughly 89,000 clones, about 80% of them with a count of one. 10% of the sample is held by the ten biggest clonotypes. Source material: peripheral blood. These receptors were collected from a woman in her 70s with acute or convalescent COVID-19.

This chain uses TRBV11-3 with TRBJ2-1; no firm D call. CDR1 is SGHNT and CDR2 is YENEEA in the germline V gene. V gave up 1 base and J gave up 5 bases, with 6 bases separating them. The CDR3 consists of 13 residues. CDR3 sequence (DNA): TGTGCCAGCAGCTTAGGTAATGACAATGAGCAGTTCTTC. Its protein is CASSLGNDNEQFF.

V is TRBV9 and J is TRBJ2-1; the match to TRBD2 covers 8 bases. The CDR3 is made up of 15 amino acids. Per germline, CDR1 SGDLS and CDR2 YYNGEE. J lost 3 bases, V lost 0 bases, and 2 bases had no gene match. The CDR3: CASSVGTSGYNEQFF. CDR3 DNA sequence: TGTGCCAGCAGCGTAGGAACTAGCGGCTACAATGAGCAGTTCTTC.

This clone was counted many times. V gene TRBV2 combines with J gene TRBJ1-2; 10 bases are shared with TRBD1. In germline, CDR1 is SNHLY, CDR2 FYNNEI. CDR3 length: 16 amino acids. Germline trimming cut 1 base from V and 7 bases from J; bases unmatched to any gene: 9. Here the CDR3 reads CASSEVPGQGRGGYTF. The CDR3 coding sequence is TGTGCCAGCAGTGAAGTTCCGGGACAGGGGCGTGGTGGCTACACCTTC.

This sequence joins TRBV9 and TRBJ1-6, with D unresolved. The CDR3 is 18 residues long. CDR1 and CDR2 (germline): SGDLS, YYNGEE. Between the trimmed V and J ends, which lost 9 bases and 0 bases, there was a span of 22 bases. CDR3: CAIIAERRWSSYNSPLHF. CDR3 DNA sequence: TGTGCCATCATCGCAGAGAGGCGTTGGAGCTCCTATAATTCACCCCTCCACTTT.

This chain links TRBV24-1 with TRBJ2-1, with 12 bases that match TRBD2. The germline CDR1 and CDR2 sequences are KGHDR and SFDVKD. The J segment lost 9 bases and the V segment lost 1 base, leaving 6 bases of the junction unmatched. This CDR3 is 16 amino acids long. CDR3 loop: CATSDLRLAGVTEQFF. The DNA of the CDR3 is TGTGCCACCAGTGATTTACGACTAGCGGGAGTCACTGAGCAGTTCTTC.

The CDR3 sequence is CASSSSRATEAFF. CDR3 in DNA: TGTGCCAGTAGTAGTAGCAGGGCCACTGAAGCTTTCTTT. The gene calls are TRBV19 and TRBJ1-1; weak D call: TRBD1 (5 bases). This CDR3 has 13 residues. Between the trimmed V and J ends, which lost 4 bases and 4 bases, there was a span of 10 bases. Germline V gene lookup returns CDR1 LNHDA and CDR2 SQIVND (reference sequence).

The chain has TRBV7-9 and TRBJ2-7; 8 bases are shared with TRBD1. This CDR3 contains 13 residues. The germline V gene encodes CDR1 SEHNR and CDR2 FQNEAQ (reference sequence). Germline trimming cut 3 bases from V and 5 bases from J; bases unmatched to any gene: 3. The CDR3 DNA reads as TGTGCCAGCAGCTTCGGGACAGGCGACGAGCAGTACTTC. It codes for CASSFGTGDEQYF.

The chain recombines TRBV10-3 with TRBJ2-2; D remains unclear. The germline V gene encodes CDR1 ENHRY and CDR2 SYGVKD. The V end lost 6 bases, the J end lost 0 bases, and 5 bases lay between the germline ends. The CDR3 is 13 residues long. As DNA, the CDR3 is TGTGCCATCAGACAGACGAACACCGGGGAGCTGTTTTTT. It is translated as CAIRQTNTGELFF.

The rearrangement uses TRBV2 and TRBJ2-1; D ambiguous. Per germline, CDR1 SNHLY and CDR2 FYNNEI. Trimming removed 7 bases at V and 6 bases at J, with 16 bases between. CDR3 size: 14 residues. The chain's CDR3 is CASTRAEVSNEQFF. Written as DNA, the CDR3 is TGTGCCAGCACGCGCGCAGAGGTCAGCAATGAGCAGTTCTTC.

The chain joins TRBV7-6 to TRBJ2-3; 11 nucleotides line up with TRBD2. The ends lost 5 bases at V and 1 base at J; junction bases unmatched: 11. This CDR3 region has 18 residues. From germline, CDR1 is SGHVS and CDR2 FNYEAQ. CDR3 nucleotides: TGTGCCAGCAGCCAGACTCCGGGACTAGCGGCACGCACAGATACGCAGTATTTT. The encoded protein is CASSQTPGLAARTDTQYF.

The chain employs TRBV27 and TRBJ1-2; D is perhaps TRBD1 (6 bases). The germline V gene has CDR1 MNHEY and CDR2 SMNVEV (reference sequence). The ends were cut back, 5 bases at V and 6 bases at J, with 16 bases in the middle. The CDR3 length is 14 residues. The DNA for the CDR3 is TGTGCCAGCAGTCTTCGGGGGGCGGCGGATGGCTACACCTTC. Protein: CASSLRGAADGYTF.

The V and J genes are TRBV28 and TRBJ1-6; D perhaps matches TRBD1 (5 bases). Trimming pared 6 bases from V and 10 bases from J, leaving 13 bases between. Germline V gives CDR1 MDHEN, CDR2 SYDVKM. This CDR3 has 13 amino acids. DNA of the CDR3: TGTGCCAGCAGGCAAATGGGGGGGTCACCCCTCCACTTT. Translated: CASRQMGGSPLHF.

This clone has only one observation. V usage is TRBV13 and J usage is TRBJ2-2, with D hard to call. V was clipped by 5 bases and J by 2 bases, with 15 bases between them. This CDR3 has 16 amino acids. The germline V gene has CDR1 PRHDT and CDR2 FYEKMQ (reference sequence). CDR3 nucleotides: TGTGCCAGCAGCCTCCCGCGCGGAGACAACACCGGGGAGCTGTTTTTT. This gives the protein CASSLPRGDNTGELFF.

The rearrangement uses TRBV4-1 and TRBJ2-1; TRBD2 aligns across 10 bases. With 4 bases clipped from V and 2 bases from J, the junction kept 5 bases outside the gene matches. Looked up from germline, CDR1 is MGHRA and CDR2 is YSYEKL. The CDR3 spans 16 residues. This CDR3 reads CASSPGLADTYNEQFF. The CDR3 nucleotides read TGCGCCAGCAGCCCCGGACTAGCGGATACCTACAATGAGCAGTTCTTC.

This chain links TRBV7-2 with TRBJ1-2; tentative D call: TRBD1 (6 bases). Trimming stripped 1 base from V and 8 bases from J, with 11 bases between. Per germline, CDR1 SGHTA and CDR2 FQGNSA. This CDR3 is built from 13 residues. CDR3 DNA: TGTGCCAGCAGCTTAGGTCCAGGGGAGGGCTACACCTTC. This encodes CASSLGPGEGYTF.

The V gene is TRBV28, the J gene TRBJ2-2; D uncertain. Trimming cost V 0 bases and J 4 bases, with 12 bases left between them. The CDR3 has 16 amino acids. The germline gives CDR1 MDHEN, CDR2 SYDVKM. CDR3 in amino acids: CASSLWRSGGTGELFF. The DNA of the CDR3 is TGTGCCAGCAGTTTATGGAGGTCCGGTGGCACCGGGGAGCTGTTTTTT.

This chain joins TRBV4-2 and TRBJ2-3; 9 bases line up with TRBD2. The V segment lost 0 bases and the J segment 5 bases; nucleotides outside the gene matches: 9. CDR1 is LGHNA and CDR2 is YNFKEQ in the germline V gene. The CDR3 is 17 residues long. CDR3 in DNA: TGTGCCAGCAGCCAAGATCCGAGCGGGGGGCCCAAAGATACGCAGTATTTT. Its translation: CASSQDPSGGPKDTQYF.

V usage is TRBV5-5 and J usage is TRBJ1-5; D might be TRBD1 (6 bases). Trimming left V 0 bases short and J 11 bases short, with 18 bases between. CDR3 size: 15 residues. The germline V gene has CDR1 SGHKS and CDR2 YYEKEE (reference sequence). CDR3 DNA: TGTGCCAGCAGCTTGGAGGGGGTACCTGGCGTAACCCAGCATTTT. It yields the protein CASSLEGVPGVTQHF.

The chain uses TRBV5-6 and TRBJ2-3; no definite D call. Germline lookup yields CDR1 SGHDT and CDR2 YYEEEE. The CDR3 has 14 residues. V shed 0 bases and J shed 0 bases, with 5 bases lying between them. Here the CDR3 reads CASSLGLSTDTQYF. The CDR3 region has the DNA TGTGCCAGCAGCTTGGGACTTAGCACAGATACGCAGTATTTT.

Only one count was recorded for this clone. This rearrangement joins TRBV5-4 to TRBJ1-6, with D unclear. The CDR3 covers 13 residues. Germline V gene lookup returns CDR1 SGHNT and CDR2 YYREEE (reference sequence). V lost 0 bases and J 10 bases, leaving 8 bases between the germline ends. The CDR3 loop is CASSLDLLSPLHF. CDR3 DNA: TGTGCCAGCAGCTTGGATTTATTGTCACCCCTCCACTTT.

The chain links TRBV12-2 to TRBJ2-1; whether TRBD1, the table's D call, matches the DNA was not checked. TRBV12-2 is classified as a pseudogene. The CDR3 totals 15 residues. The CDR3 sequence is CASRHSIVANNEQFF. For the CDR3, the DNA is TGTGCAAGTCGCCACAGCATAGTTGCGAACAATGAGCAGTTCTTC.

This clone was detected once. This chain uses TRBV23-1 with TRBJ2-7; D is ambiguous. TRBV23-1 carries the ORF label, with uncertain function. V dropped 4 bases and J dropped 1 base, with 11 bases sitting between them. CDR3 size: 14 residues. Here the CDR3 DNA reads TGCGCCAGCAGTCCGATAGCTGGATCCTACGAGCAGTACTTC. This gives the protein CASSPIAGSYEQYF.

This chain uses TRBV5-1 with TRBJ1-2; 7 bases match TRBD1. The CDR3 length is 18 residues. CDR1 and CDR2 (germline): SGHRS, YFSETQ. V trimming: 2 bases; J trimming: 0 bases; junction bases outside the gene matches: 13. The CDR3 loop is CASSFFTGQSTANYGYTF. The CDR3, as DNA: TGCGCCAGCAGCTTCTTTACGGGACAGTCAACCGCTAACTATGGCTACACCTTC.

J is TRBJ2-1 and V is TRBV6-5, with 8 bases lining up with TRBD1. This CDR3 is built from 13 residues. Germline loops: CDR1 MNHEY, CDR2 SVGAGI. The V gene end was trimmed by 4 bases and the J gene end by 9 bases; junction bases not matched to a gene: 5. CDR3 DNA: TGTGCCAGCAGTTGGACAGGGCAGGGTGAGCAGTTCTTC. Translation gives CASSWTGQGEQFF.

The DNA of the CDR3 is TGTGCCACCAGCAGAGGGACTAGCGGGAGCAATGAGCAGTTCTTC. The encoded protein is CATSRGTSGSNEQFF. The chain combines TRBV15 with TRBJ2-1; 13 bases line up with TRBD2. CDR3 length: 15 amino acids. V gave up 1 base and J gave up 6 bases; unmatched junction bases: 0. In germline, CDR1 is LNHNV, CDR2 YYDKDF (reference sequence). The full variable domain, its missing parts supplied by reference TRBV15 and TRBJ2-1, is DAMVIQNPRYQVTQFGKPVTLSCSQTLNHNVMYWYQQKSSQAPKLLFHYYDKDFNNEADTPDNFQSRRPNTSFCFLDIRSPGLGDTAMYLCATSRGTSGSNEQFFGPGTRLTVL.

The chain uses TRBV7-8 and TRBJ1-5; 11 nucleotides align to TRBD1. CDR1 and CDR2 from the germline V gene are SGHVS and FQNEAQ. Trimming removed 2 bases from V and 4 bases from J; junction bases left unmatched: 4. This CDR3 is 16 amino acids long. CDR3 amino acids: CASSLSGTGGNQPQHF. The CDR3 nucleotides read TGTGCCAGCAGCTTATCCGGGACAGGGGGTAATCAGCCCCAGCATTTT. Variable domain in full (rest from reference TRBV7-8 and TRBJ1-5): GAGVSQSPRYKVAKRGQDVALRCDPISGHVSLFWYQQALGQGPEFLTYFQNEAQLDKSGLPSDRFFAERPEGSVSTLKIQRTQQEDSAVYLCASSLSGTGGNQPQHFGDGTRLSIL.

The chain combines TRBV3-1 (or the pseudogene TRBV3-2) with TRBJ2-1; 9 positions match TRBD2. The CDR3 has 16 amino acids. Germline V gene sequence: CDR1 LGHDT, CDR2 YNNKEL (reference sequence). The trim removed 0 bases at V and 4 bases at J, leaving 4 bases unmatched. Here the CDR3 reads CASSQEERGAYNEQFF. CDR3 in DNA: TGTGCCAGCAGCCAAGAGGAGCGGGGGGCGTACAATGAGCAGTTCTTC.